The 20 T cell receptor beta chains reported below all come from one sample, sequenced in a study of regulatory T cells in long-lasting Graves disease. To make TCR beta libraries, researchers used iRepertoire HTBI primers and Arm-PCR of CDR3 regions. TCRdb passed the multiplex PCR reads through MiXCR, listing each CDR3 protein once. The sample has some 250,000 distinct CDR3 sequences, approximately 16% seen once. Time point of the sample: newly diagnosed GD, antithyroid drugs for less than 3 months. After RNA was extracted from PBMCs, the TCR library was made from it. Sequenced here: peripheral blood mononuclear cells (PBMCs), sampled at new diagnosis, from a patient treated with antithyroid drugs. These receptors originate from a female donor with Graves disease.

This clonotype has at least ten counts. This chain uses TRBV7-2 with TRBJ2-7; 8 bases are a match to TRBD2. This CDR3 spans 19 amino acids. Losses at the gene ends were 5 bases for V and 2 bases for J; bases not matched to a gene: 20. Germline CDR1 and CDR2: SGHTA and FQGNSA. The CDR3 loop is CASSPSGRGASGRPYEQYF. CDR3 sequence (DNA): TGTGCCAGCAGCCCCTCCGGCCGGGGGGCTAGCGGGCGCCCCTACGAGCAGTACTTC.

There are a few counts of this clonotype. The chain links TRBV7-2 to TRBJ1-1; D is perhaps TRBD1 (5 bases). Between the trimmed V and J ends, which lost 1 base and 2 bases, there was a span of 8 bases. The CDR3 loop spans 14 amino acids. Per germline, CDR1 SGHTA and CDR2 FQGNSA. In nucleotides, the CDR3 is TGTGCCAGCAGCTTAGTAGGACAAAACACTGAAGCTTTCTTT. It codes for CASSLVGQNTEAFF.

Ten or more counts support this clonotype. The J gene is TRBJ2-4, the V gene TRBV6-2 or TRBV6-3; 13 nucleotides line up with TRBD2. CDR1 is MNHEY, CDR2 SVGEGT, per germline. V trimming: 6 bases; J trimming: 0 bases; junction bases outside the gene matches: 11. CDR3 length: 19 residues. Here the CDR3 reads CASRPAGLAGVVAKNIQYF. The CDR3 DNA is TGTGCCAGCAGGCCCGCCGGACTAGCGGGAGTAGTAGCCAAAAACATTCAGTACTTC.

This clonotype was found many times. V and J are TRBV19 and TRBJ2-2; 11 bases are a match to TRBD2. Trimming took 1 base from V and 3 from J; bases not matched to a gene: 4. Per the germline V gene, CDR1 is LNHDA and CDR2 is SQIVND (reference sequence). This CDR3 spans 17 amino acids. CDR3 amino acids: CASSIVGGLADTGELFF. CDR3 DNA sequence: TGTGCCAGTAGTATAGTAGGGGGACTAGCGGACACCGGGGAGCTGTTTTTT.

This clonotype came up many times. The junction differs from germline at one of its ends, possibly a read error. The J gene is TRBJ1-3, the V gene TRBV12-3 or TRBV12-4; D unresolved. The CDR3 length is 13 residues. For the CDR3, the DNA is TGTGCCAGCAGTTGGACCCGTGGAGACACCATGTATTTT. Its translation is CASSWTRGDTMYF.

There are many counts of this clonotype. The chain is built from TRBV7-2 and TRBJ2-7; the D gene is possibly TRBD2 (6 bases). The V end was cut by 3 bases, the J end by 3 bases, with 9 bases between. This CDR3 region has 13 residues. Germline CDR1 is SGHTA and CDR2 is FQGNSA. CDR3: CASSFAGSYEQYF. The CDR3 DNA reads as TGTGCCAGCAGCTTTGCGGGAAGCTACGAGCAGTACTTC. The full variable domain, in which reference TRBV7-2 and TRBJ2-7 provide the parts outside the CDR3, is GAGVSQSPSNKVTEKGKDVELRCDPISGHTALYWYRQSLGQGLEFLIYFQGNSAPDKSGLPSDRFSAERTGGSVSTLTIQRTQQEDSAVYLCASSFAGSYEQYFGPGTRLTVT.

Many counts were recorded for this clonotype. This chain links TRBV30 with TRBJ2-7, with TRBD1 identical over 11 bases. With V trimmed by 3 bases and J by 2 bases, 6 bases remained unmatched. Germline CDR1 and CDR2: GTSNPN and SVGIG (reference sequence). CDR3 length: 15 residues. The CDR3 spells CAWSKGQGGAYEQYF. CDR3 DNA: TGTGCCTGGAGCAAGGGACAGGGGGGGGCCTACGAGCAGTACTTC.

The chain is built from TRBV4-1 and TRBJ2-1; 7 positions agree with TRBD2. This CDR3 has 18 residues. J was trimmed by 0 bases and V by 0 bases; bases with no gene match: 8. The V gene's germline CDR1 is MGHRA and CDR2 YSYEKL. The chain's CDR3 is CASSQETAGAPSYNEQFF. CDR3 nucleotides: TGCGCCAGCAGCCAAGAGACCGCGGGAGCCCCCTCCTACAATGAGCAGTTCTTC.

Of note for this clonotype: A far larger clone is off by one base, so a read error is likely. The genes are TRBV6-2 or TRBV6-3 and TRBJ2-1; TRBD1 agrees at 8 bases. The CDR3 covers 13 residues. The germline V gene encodes CDR1 MNHEY and CDR2 SVGEGT. Trimming at V came to 7 bases and at J to 7 bases, leaving 6 bases not matched to a gene. The CDR3 sequence is CASKRQGANEQFF. The CDR3, as DNA: TGTGCCAGCAAGAGGCAGGGGGCGAATGAGCAGTTCTTC.

This clonotype appeared many times. This chain links TRBV12-3 or TRBV12-4 with TRBJ2-1; 9 bases are a match to TRBD2. CDR3 size: 15 residues. V gave up 7 bases and J gave up 1 base; unmatched junction bases: 5. CDR3 residues: CASTRAGGSYNEQFF. For the CDR3, the DNA is TGTGCCAGCACAAGAGCGGGAGGTTCCTACAATGAGCAGTTCTTC.

The chain couples TRBV3-1 to TRBJ1-2; maybe TRBD1 (5 bases). Germline values: CDR1 LGHDT, CDR2 YNNKEL (reference sequence). Trimming took off 8 bases at V and 2 bases at J, with 18 bases between the two ends. The length of the CDR3 is 15 residues. The CDR3 region has the DNA TGTGCCAGCTCACTATCCTCCGCAGGGAACTATGGCTACACCTTC. It yields the protein CASSLSSAGNYGYTF.

This clonotype was recorded many times. The chain uses TRBV27 and TRBJ1-6; D is unclear. Looked up from germline, CDR1 is MNHEY and CDR2 is SMNVEV (reference sequence). V was trimmed by 2 bases and J by 7 bases, leaving 9 bases between them. CDR3 length equals 14 residues. The CDR3 coding sequence is TGTGCCAGCAGTTTACCCGGCTGGAATTCACCCCTCCACTTT. This translates into CASSLPGWNSPLHF.

As regards this clonotype: One junction end does not reproduce the germline sequence, and a read error may be involved. CDR3 DNA sequence: TGTGTCAGCACCGTGCCCGGGAGTCGGCAAGAGACCCAGTACTTC. It encodes CVSTVPGSRQETQYF. The gene calls are TRBV12-3 or TRBV12-4 and TRBJ2-5, with a weak D call TRBD2 (6 bases). The CDR3 length is 15 residues.

This clonotype came up many times. This rearrangement joins TRBV29-1 to TRBJ2-6; D is unresolved. The CDR3 is made up of 15 amino acids. V lost 0 bases and J 0 bases, leaving 6 bases between the germline ends. Germline CDR1 is SQVTM and CDR2 is ANQGSEA. The CDR3 bases are TGCAGCGTTGAAGACAGAAGCTCTGGGGCCAACGTCCTGACTTTC. Translating gives CSVEDRSSGANVLTF.

There are many counts of this clonotype. V usage is TRBV24-1 and J usage is TRBJ2-3, with D possibly being TRBD1 (6 bases). Germline V gives CDR1 KGHDR, CDR2 SFDVKD. V was trimmed by 1 base and J by 0 bases, leaving 7 bases between them. The CDR3 length is 15 residues. CDR3 protein: CATSDFGQSTDTQYF. CDR3 coding DNA: TGTGCCACCAGTGATTTCGGACAGAGCACAGATACGCAGTATTTT.

Ten or more counts support this clonotype. CDR3 in DNA: TGCAGCGTTGAAGACGTCGGGCACACTGAAGCTTTCTTT. This gives the protein CSVEDVGHTEAFF. The rearrangement joins TRBV29-1 to TRBJ1-1; D unclear. Germline-derived CDR1 and CDR2 are SQVTM and ANQGSEA. This CDR3 has 13 residues. V lost 0 bases, J lost 3 bases, and 8 bases lay in between.

The sample holds many counts of this clonotype. The chain carries TRBV7-8 and TRBJ1-2; D gene unclear. V lost 5 bases and J 2 bases, leaving 9 bases between the germline ends. CDR1 is SGHVS, CDR2 FQNEAQ, per germline. This CDR3 spans 13 amino acids. In DNA, the CDR3 is TGTGCCAGCAGCAACTCATTAAACTATGGCTACACCTTC. It specifies CASSNSLNYGYTF.

This clonotype was counted ten times or more. The gene calls are TRBV3-1 and TRBJ2-3; 7 positions match TRBD2. Germline CDR1 and CDR2: LGHDT and YNNKEL (reference sequence). The ends lost 3 bases at V and 1 base at J; junction bases unmatched: 4. This CDR3 has 15 residues. CDR3 sequence (DNA): TGTGCCAGCAGCCAGCAAGCGGGGCGCACAGATACGCAGTATTTT. This sequence encodes CASSQQAGRTDTQYF.

The chain uses TRBV20-1 and TRBJ2-1; a possible D gene is TRBD2 (6 bases). With 1 base removed from V and 7 bases from J, the gap between germline ends came to 14 bases. The CDR3 is 14 residues long. The germline V gene has CDR1 DFQATT and CDR2 SNEGSKA (reference sequence). The CDR3 DNA sequence: TGCAGTGCTAGAGTGACGGGGGAGAGGAATGAGCAGTTCTTC. It specifies CSARVTGERNEQFF.

This clonotype appeared many times. V usage is TRBV20-1 and J usage is TRBJ2-5; TRBD2 aligns across 8 bases. The CDR3 length is 15 residues. V trimming: 1 base; J trimming: 4 bases; junction bases outside the gene matches: 8. The germline CDR1 and CDR2 sequences are DFQATT and SNEGSKA (reference sequence). CDR3 region: CSARVRGGVRETQYF. The DNA of the CDR3 is TGCAGTGCTAGAGTTCGGGGGGGGGTAAGAGAGACCCAGTACTTC.